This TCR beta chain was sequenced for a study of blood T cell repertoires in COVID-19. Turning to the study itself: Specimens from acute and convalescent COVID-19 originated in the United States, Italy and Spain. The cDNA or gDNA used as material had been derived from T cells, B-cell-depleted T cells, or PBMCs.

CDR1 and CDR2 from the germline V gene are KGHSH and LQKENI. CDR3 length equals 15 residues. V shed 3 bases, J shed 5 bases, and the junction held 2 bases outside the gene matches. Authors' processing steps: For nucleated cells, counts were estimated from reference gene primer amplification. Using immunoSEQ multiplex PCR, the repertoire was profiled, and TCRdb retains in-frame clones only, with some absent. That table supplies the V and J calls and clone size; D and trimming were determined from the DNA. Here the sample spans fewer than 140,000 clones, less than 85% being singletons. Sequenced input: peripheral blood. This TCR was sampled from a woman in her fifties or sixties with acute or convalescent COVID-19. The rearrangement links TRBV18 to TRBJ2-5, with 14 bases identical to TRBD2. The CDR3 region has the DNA TGTGCCAGCTCACCGGGGACTAGCGGGAGTGAGACCCAGTACTTC. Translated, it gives CASSPGTSGSETQYF.